This entry concerns a single T cell receptor (beta chain). This entry is derived from a study of Ad26.COV2.S vaccination and SARS-CoV-2 variants. Using immunoSEQ multiplex PCR, the repertoire was profiled, and TCRdb retains in-frame clones only, with some absent. The sample has roughly 420,000 clones, 89% seen once. This CDR3 spans 14 amino acids. Trimming left V 6 bases short and J 4 bases short, with 15 bases between. Looked up from germline, CDR1 is MNHEY and CDR2 is SVGAGI. Treatment here: approximately 18 received Ad26.COV2.S at low or high dose, single or two shots; roughly 5 received placebo; per-sample allocation not given. Day 63 after the first vaccine or placebo injection was the time point for sampling. In Boston, the donor was an adult between 18-55 years of age.

The sample in question was peripheral blood, obtained in a trial of Ad26.COV2.S vaccine versus placebo. V usage is TRBV6-5 and J usage is TRBJ2-5, with D unclear. The clonotype originates from a person between 18 and 65 years old who received the Ad26.COV2.S COVID-19 vaccine or a placebo. As DNA, the CDR3 is TGTGCCAGCAGACCCCGCGAGAGGCGAGAGACCCAGTACTTC. Translation gives CASRPRERRETQYF.